This TCR beta chain originates from a study of early T cells in non-severe SARS-CoV-2 infection. V was trimmed by 1 base and J by 4 bases, leaving 9 bases between them. This CDR3 has 14 residues. This clonotype has ten or more counts. The antigen is not known. TCRdb used MiXCR to reprocess the 5' RACE reads, holding one entry per CDR3 protein. The sample lists fewer than 65,000 distinct CDR3 sequences, about a tenth occurring once. Broader study findings: VDJdb matches were skewed toward anti-spike CD8 T cell responses.

The rearrangement uses TRBV12-3 or TRBV12-4 and TRBJ2-3; D is uncertain. The sequence was collected from an adult who was a healthcare worker with PCR-confirmed SARS-CoV-2 infection or an uninfected control (not recorded which). The sample taken for sequencing was whole blood. The CDR3 coding sequence is TGTGCCAGCAGTTTAGAAGTGCAACCAGATACGCAGTATTTT. This translates into CASSLEVQPDTQYF.